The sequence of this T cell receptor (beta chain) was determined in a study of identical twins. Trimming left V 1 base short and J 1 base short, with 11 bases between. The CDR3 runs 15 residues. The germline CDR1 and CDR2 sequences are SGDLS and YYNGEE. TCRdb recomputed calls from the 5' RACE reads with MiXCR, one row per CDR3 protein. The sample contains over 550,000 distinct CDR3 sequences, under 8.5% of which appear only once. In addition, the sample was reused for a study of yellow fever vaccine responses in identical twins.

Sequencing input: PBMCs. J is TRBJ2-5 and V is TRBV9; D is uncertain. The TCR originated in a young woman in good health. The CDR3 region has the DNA TGTGCCAGCAGCGTATCGGGTCTAAGCCAAGAGACCCAGTACTTC. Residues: CASSVSGLSQETQYF.